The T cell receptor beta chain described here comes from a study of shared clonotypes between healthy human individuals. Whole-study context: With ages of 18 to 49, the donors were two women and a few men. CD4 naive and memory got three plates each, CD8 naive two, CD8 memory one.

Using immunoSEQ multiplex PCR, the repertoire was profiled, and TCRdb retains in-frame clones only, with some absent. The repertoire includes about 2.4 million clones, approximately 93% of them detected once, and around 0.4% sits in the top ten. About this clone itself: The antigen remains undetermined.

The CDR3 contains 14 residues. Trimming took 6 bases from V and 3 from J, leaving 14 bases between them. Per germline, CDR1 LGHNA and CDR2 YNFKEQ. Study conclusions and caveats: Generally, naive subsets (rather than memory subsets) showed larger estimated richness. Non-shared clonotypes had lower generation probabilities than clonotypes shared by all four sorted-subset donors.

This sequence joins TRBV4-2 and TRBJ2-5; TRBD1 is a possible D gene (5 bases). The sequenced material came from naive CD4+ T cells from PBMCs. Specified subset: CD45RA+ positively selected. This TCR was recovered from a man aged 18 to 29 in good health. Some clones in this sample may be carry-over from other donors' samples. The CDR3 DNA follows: TGTGCCAGCAGTCGAACCAGGGTAGAAGAGACCCAGTACTTC. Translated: CASSRTRVEETQYF.